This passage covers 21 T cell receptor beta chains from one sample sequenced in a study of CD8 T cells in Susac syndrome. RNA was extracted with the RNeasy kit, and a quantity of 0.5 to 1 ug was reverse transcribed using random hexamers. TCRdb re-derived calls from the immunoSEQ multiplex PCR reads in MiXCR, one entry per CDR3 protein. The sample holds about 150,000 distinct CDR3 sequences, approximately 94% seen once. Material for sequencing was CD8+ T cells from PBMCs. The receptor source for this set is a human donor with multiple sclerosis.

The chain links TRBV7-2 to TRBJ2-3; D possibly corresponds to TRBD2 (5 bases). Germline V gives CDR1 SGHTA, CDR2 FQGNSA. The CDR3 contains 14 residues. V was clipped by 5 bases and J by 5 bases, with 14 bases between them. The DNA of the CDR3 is TGTGCCAGCAGCCCTTTCCTGAGGGAAGATACGCAGTATTTT. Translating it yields CASSPFLREDTQYF.

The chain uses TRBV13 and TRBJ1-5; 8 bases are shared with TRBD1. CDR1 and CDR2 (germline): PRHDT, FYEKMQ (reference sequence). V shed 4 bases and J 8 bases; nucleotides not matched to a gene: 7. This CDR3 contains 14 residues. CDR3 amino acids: CASSSGDRTKPQHF. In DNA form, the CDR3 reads TGTGCCAGCAGCTCCGGGGACAGGACGAAGCCCCAGCATTTT.

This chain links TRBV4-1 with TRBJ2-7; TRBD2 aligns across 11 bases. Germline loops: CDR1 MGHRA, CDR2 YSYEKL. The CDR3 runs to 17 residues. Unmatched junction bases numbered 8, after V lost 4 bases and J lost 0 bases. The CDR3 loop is CASSPSTSGDSSYEQYF. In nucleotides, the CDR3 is TGCGCCAGCAGCCCCTCGACTAGCGGGGACAGCTCCTACGAGCAGTACTTC.

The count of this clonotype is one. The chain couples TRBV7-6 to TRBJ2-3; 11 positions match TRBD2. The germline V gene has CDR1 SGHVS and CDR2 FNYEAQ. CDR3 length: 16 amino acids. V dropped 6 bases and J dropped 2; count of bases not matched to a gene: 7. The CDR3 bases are TGTGCCAGCAGTAAACGTAGCGGGGGGGCCACAGATACGCAGTATTTT. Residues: CASSKRSGGATDTQYF. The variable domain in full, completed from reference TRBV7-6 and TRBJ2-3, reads GAGVSQSPRYKVTKRGQDVALRCDPISGHVSLYWYRQALGQGPEFLTYFNYEAQQDKSGLPNDRFSAERPEGSISTLTIQRTEQRDSAMYRCASSKRSGGATDTQYFGPGTRLTVL.

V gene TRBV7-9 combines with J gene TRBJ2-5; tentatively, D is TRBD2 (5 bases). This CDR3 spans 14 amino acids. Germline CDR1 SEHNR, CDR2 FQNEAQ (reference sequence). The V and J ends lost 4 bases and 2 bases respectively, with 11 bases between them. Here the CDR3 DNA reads TGTGCCAGCAGCTCCGGGGTTCAACAAGAGACCCAGTACTTC. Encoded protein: CASSSGVQQETQYF.

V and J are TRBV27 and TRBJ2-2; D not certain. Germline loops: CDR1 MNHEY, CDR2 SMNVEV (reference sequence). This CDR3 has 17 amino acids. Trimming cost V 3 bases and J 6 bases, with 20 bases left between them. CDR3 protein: CASSFLSPPSSAGELFF. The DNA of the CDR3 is TGTGCCAGCAGTTTTTTATCGCCACCTTCGTCGGCCGGGGAGCTGTTTTTT.

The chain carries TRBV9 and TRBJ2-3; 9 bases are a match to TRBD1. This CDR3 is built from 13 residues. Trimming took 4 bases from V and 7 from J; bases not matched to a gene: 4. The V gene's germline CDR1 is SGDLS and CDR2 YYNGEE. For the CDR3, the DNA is TGTGCCAGCAGCCAGGACAGGGGACATACGCAGTATTTT. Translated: CASSQDRGHTQYF. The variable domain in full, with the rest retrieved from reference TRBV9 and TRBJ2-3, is DSGVTQTPKHLITATGQRVTLRCSPRSGDLSVYWYQQSLDQGLQFLIQYYNGEERAKGNILERFSAQQFPDLHSELNLSSLELGDSALYFCASSQDRGHTQYFGPGTRLTVL.

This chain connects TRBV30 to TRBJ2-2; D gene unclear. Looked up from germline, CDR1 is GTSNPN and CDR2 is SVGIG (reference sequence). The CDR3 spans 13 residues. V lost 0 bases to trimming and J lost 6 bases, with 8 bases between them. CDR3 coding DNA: TGTGCCTGGAGTGTAGTAGGACCCGGGGAGCTGTTTTTT. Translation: CAWSVVGPGELFF.

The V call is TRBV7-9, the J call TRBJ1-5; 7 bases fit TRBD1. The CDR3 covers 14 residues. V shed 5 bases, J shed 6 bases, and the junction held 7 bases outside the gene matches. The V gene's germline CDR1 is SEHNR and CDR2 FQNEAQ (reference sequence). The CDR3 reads CASSLEGAGQPQHF. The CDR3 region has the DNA TGTGCCAGCAGCCTCGAGGGGGCGGGTCAGCCCCAGCATTTT.

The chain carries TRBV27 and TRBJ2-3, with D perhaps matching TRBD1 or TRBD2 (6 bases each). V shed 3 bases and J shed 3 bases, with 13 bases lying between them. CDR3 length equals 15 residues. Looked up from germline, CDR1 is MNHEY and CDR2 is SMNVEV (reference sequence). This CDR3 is CASSLGGAWTDTQYF. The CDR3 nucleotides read TGTGCCAGCAGTTTGGGGGGCGCATGGACAGATACGCAGTATTTT.

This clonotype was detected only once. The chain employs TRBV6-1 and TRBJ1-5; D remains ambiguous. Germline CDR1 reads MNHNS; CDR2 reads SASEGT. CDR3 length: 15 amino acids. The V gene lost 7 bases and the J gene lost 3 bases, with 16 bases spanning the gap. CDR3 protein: CASTPRPVANQPQHF. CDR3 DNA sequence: TGTGCCAGCACCCCGCGGCCAGTCGCCAATCAGCCCCAGCATTTT.

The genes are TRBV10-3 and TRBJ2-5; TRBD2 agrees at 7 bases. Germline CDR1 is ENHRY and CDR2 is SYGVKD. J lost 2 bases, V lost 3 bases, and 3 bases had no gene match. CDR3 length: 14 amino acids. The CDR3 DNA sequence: TGTGCCATCAGTGATGCGGGACTACAAGAGACCCAGTACTTC. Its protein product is CAISDAGLQETQYF.

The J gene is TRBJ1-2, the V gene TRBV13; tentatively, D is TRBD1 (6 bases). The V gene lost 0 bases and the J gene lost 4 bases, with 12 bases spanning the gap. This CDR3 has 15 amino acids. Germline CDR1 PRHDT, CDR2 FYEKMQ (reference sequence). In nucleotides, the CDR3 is TGTGCCAGCAGCTTAGGCCGAGGACAGCTCTATGGCTACACCTTC. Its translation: CASSLGRGQLYGYTF. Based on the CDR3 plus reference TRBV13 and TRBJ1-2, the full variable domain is AAGVIQSPRHLIKEKRETATLKCYPIPRHDTVYWYQQGPGQDPQFLISFYEKMQSDKGSIPDRFSAQQFSDYHSELNMSSLELGDSALYFCASSLGRGQLYGYTFGSGTRLTVV.

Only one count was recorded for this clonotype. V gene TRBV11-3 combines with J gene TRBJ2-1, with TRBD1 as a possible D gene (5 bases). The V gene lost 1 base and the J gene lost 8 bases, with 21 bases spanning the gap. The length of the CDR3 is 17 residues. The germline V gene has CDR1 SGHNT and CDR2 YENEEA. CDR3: CASSLAAGNLPGDEQFF. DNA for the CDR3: TGTGCCAGCAGCTTAGCGGCAGGGAATCTTCCGGGCGATGAGCAGTTCTTC.

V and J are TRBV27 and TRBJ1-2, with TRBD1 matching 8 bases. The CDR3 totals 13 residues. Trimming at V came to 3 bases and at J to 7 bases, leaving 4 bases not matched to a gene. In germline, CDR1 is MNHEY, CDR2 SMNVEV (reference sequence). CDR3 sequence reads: CASSLTGAFGYTF. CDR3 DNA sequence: TGTGCCAGCAGTTTGACAGGGGCCTTTGGCTACACCTTC.

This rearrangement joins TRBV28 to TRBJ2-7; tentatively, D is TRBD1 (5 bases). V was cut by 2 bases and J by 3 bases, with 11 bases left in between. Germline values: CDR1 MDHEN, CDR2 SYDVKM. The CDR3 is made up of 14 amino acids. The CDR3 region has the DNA TGTGCCAGCAGTTTAGCAGGGTTGGGCTACGAGCAGTACTTC. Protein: CASSLAGLGYEQYF.

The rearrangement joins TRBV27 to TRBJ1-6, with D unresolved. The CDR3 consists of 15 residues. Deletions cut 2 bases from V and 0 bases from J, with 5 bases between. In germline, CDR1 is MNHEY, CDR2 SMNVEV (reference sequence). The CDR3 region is CASSLVPSYNSPLHF. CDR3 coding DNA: TGTGCCAGCAGTTTAGTTCCCTCCTATAATTCACCCCTCCACTTT.

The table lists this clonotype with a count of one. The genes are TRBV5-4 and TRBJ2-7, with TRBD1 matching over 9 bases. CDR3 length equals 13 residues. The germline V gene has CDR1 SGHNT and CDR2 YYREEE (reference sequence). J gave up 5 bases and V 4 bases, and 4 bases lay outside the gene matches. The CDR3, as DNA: TGTGCCAGCAGCCGAGGGACAGGGAACGAGCAGTACTTC. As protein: CASSRGTGNEQYF.

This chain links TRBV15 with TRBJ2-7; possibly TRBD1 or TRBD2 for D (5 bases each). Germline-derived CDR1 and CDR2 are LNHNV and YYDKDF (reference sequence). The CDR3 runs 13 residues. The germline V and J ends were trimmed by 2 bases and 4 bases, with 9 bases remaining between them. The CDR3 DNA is TGTGCCACCAGCAGAAGAGAGGGGTACGAGCAGTACTTC. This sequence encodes CATSRREGYEQYF.

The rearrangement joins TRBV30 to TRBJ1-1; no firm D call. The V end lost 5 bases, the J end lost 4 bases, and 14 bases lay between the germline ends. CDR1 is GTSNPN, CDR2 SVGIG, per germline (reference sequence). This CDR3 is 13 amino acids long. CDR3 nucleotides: TGTGCCTGGGGGGATAGAGGCATCACTGAAGCTTTCTTT. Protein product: CAWGDRGITEAFF.

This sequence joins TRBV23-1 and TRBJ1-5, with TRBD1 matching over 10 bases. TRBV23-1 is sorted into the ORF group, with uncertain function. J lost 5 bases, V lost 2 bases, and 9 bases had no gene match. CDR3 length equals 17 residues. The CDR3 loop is CASSQTGTGDCYQPQHF. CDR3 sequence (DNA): TGCGCCAGCAGTCAAACCGGGACAGGGGATTGTTATCAGCCCCAGCATTTT.